Sequencing of this T cell receptor beta chain was carried out in a study of graft-versus-host responses after intestinal transplantation. Libraries were prepared by immunoSEQ multiplex PCR; TCRdb keeps only in-frame clonotypes and omits some of them. The data show about 8,000 clones, approximately 98% seen once. Germline assignment: CDR1 SGHNT and CDR2 YYREEE (reference sequence). This CDR3 is built from 14 residues. V was clipped by 0 bases and J by 2 bases, with 8 bases between them. The gene calls are TRBV5-4 and TRBJ1-2; weak D call: TRBD1 (6 bases). The material was PBMCs, obtained 23 days after intestinal transplant. This receptor was obtained from a human patient who received an intestinal transplant, so some T cells may come from the graft donor. The CDR3 nucleotides are TGTGCCAGCAGCTTGGGGGGGCGGAACTATGGCTACACCTTC. Residues: CASSLGGRNYGYTF.